These 15 T cell receptor beta chains were sequenced from one sample in a study of T cells after posttransplantation cyclophosphamide. Produced via immunoSEQ multiplex PCR; TCRdb's table is partial and in-frame only. In the table there are roughly 5,000 clones, 94% of which are singletons. Sequenced: CD4+ T cells sorted from bone marrow. The receptors come from an older woman in good health, CMV-negative, and a related stem cell transplant donor.

V and J are TRBV19 and TRBJ1-5; 8 bases are shared with TRBD1. Germline CDR1 is LNHDA and CDR2 is SQIVND (reference sequence). This CDR3 has 16 residues. V lost 5 bases to trimming and J lost 6 bases; unmatched junction nucleotides: 12. As DNA, the CDR3 is TGTGCCAGTAGTCCCGGACAGGGAGATTTGGGTCAGCCCCAGCATTTT. It encodes CASSPGQGDLGQPQHF.

The chain couples TRBV5-1 to TRBJ2-2, with TRBD2 matching 9 bases. The length of the CDR3 is 15 residues. Losses at the gene ends were 1 base for V and 3 bases for J; bases not matched to a gene: 1. CDR1 is SGHRS and CDR2 is YFSETQ in the germline V gene. The CDR3 DNA is TGCGCCAGCAGCTTGCCTAGCGGGGACACCGGGGAGCTGTTTTTT. This codes for CASSLPSGDTGELFF.

The chain employs TRBV28 and TRBJ1-4; 9 bases align to TRBD1. Germline CDR1 MDHEN, CDR2 SYDVKM. The V and J ends lost 7 bases and 11 bases, in that order; junction bases with no gene match: 11. The CDR3 totals 14 residues. The CDR3 spells CASIPPGGQGKLFF. Written as DNA, the CDR3 is TGTGCCAGCATTCCTCCCGGGGGACAGGGCAAACTGTTTTTT.

Here the CDR3 reads CSVAPYNEQFF. For the CDR3, the DNA is TGCAGCGTAGCCCCCTACAATGAGCAGTTCTTC. The chain couples TRBV29-1 to TRBJ2-1; D is unresolved. The length of the CDR3 is 11 residues. Trimming shortened V by 6 bases and J by 2 bases, and 5 bases separated the two germline ends. In germline, CDR1 is SQVTM, CDR2 ANQGSEA.

CDR3 nucleotides: TGTGCCAGCAGCTTAGTTTCGATAGCGGGGGGGCGTTCGAGTGAGACCCAGTACTTC. It codes for CASSLVSIAGGRSSETQYF. The chain joins TRBV7-9 to TRBJ2-5; 11 nucleotides match TRBD2. CDR1 is SEHNR and CDR2 is FQNEAQ in the germline V gene (reference sequence). The CDR3 runs 19 residues. V was pared by 1 base and J by 5 bases, with 15 bases of the junction left unmatched.

The chain is built from TRBV4-1 and TRBJ1-1, with a tentative D call TRBD1 (5 bases). Germline V gene sequence: CDR1 MGHRA, CDR2 YSYEKL. Trimming removed 4 bases at V and 4 bases at J, with 13 bases between. This CDR3 spans 14 amino acids. The CDR3 nucleotides are TGCGCCAGCAGCCTTCTCATAACAGGCACTGAAGCTTTCTTT. Residues: CASSLLITGTEAFF.

The rearrangement uses TRBV19 and TRBJ1-1; D possibly corresponds to TRBD1 (5 bases). The CDR3 totals 14 residues. With 3 bases removed from V and 5 bases from J, the gap between germline ends came to 13 bases. In germline, CDR1 is LNHDA, CDR2 SQIVND (reference sequence). The CDR3 spells CASSIYAGITEAFF. The CDR3 DNA reads as TGTGCCAGTAGTATCTATGCAGGGATAACTGAAGCTTTCTTT. Full variable domain (missing parts from reference TRBV19 and TRBJ1-1): DGGITQSPKYLFRKEGQNVTLSCEQNLNHDAMYWYRQDPGQGLRLIYYSQIVNDFQKGDIAEGYSVSREKKESFPLTVTSAQKNPTAFYLCASSIYAGITEAFFGQGTRLTVV.

The chain links TRBV28 to TRBJ2-7; TRBD1 matches at 7 bases. J gave up 1 base and V 5 bases, and 11 bases lay outside the gene matches. CDR1 MDHEN and CDR2 SYDVKM come from the germline V gene. The CDR3 is 16 residues long. In DNA form, the CDR3 reads TGTGCCAGCAGTCCCATGACAGGGACATTTTCCTACGAGCAGTACTTC. As protein: CASSPMTGTFSYEQYF.

The V call is TRBV19, the J call TRBJ1-2; 8 positions agree with TRBD1. The length of the CDR3 is 17 residues. Per germline, CDR1 LNHDA and CDR2 SQIVND (reference sequence). V lost 5 bases and J lost 4; bases outside the gene matches: 15. The CDR3 spells CASSPQGAGGNFYGYTF. The DNA for the CDR3 is TGTGCCAGTAGTCCCCAAGGGGCAGGGGGCAATTTCTATGGCTACACCTTC.

This chain links TRBV5-1 with TRBJ1-3; 7 positions match TRBD1. V lost 3 bases and J lost 0; bases outside the gene matches: 6. There are 16 residues in the CDR3. CDR1 is SGHRS, CDR2 YFSETQ, per germline. CDR3 in amino acids: CASSSGGTGSGNTIYF. DNA for the CDR3: TGCGCCAGCAGCTCAGGGGGAACGGGCTCTGGAAACACCATATATTTT.

This sequence joins TRBV9 and TRBJ2-2; tentatively, D is TRBD1 (6 bases). V was trimmed by 4 bases and J by 4 bases, leaving 14 bases between them. The germline gives CDR1 SGDLS, CDR2 YYNGEE. The CDR3 runs to 15 residues. CDR3 DNA: TGTGCCAGCAGCCCACAGGGTTTAGGCACCGGGGAGCTGTTTTTT. Protein product: CASSPQGLGTGELFF.

V usage is TRBV19 and J usage is TRBJ2-1; D perhaps matches TRBD2 (6 bases). Germline V CDR1 and CDR2: LNHDA, SQIVND (reference sequence). The ends were cut back, 3 bases at V and 5 bases at J, with 17 bases in the middle. This CDR3 comprises 16 residues. The CDR3 DNA reads TGTGCCAGTAGTATCCGATCGGGACTCGTTAACAATGAGCAGTTCTTC. It specifies CASSIRSGLVNNEQFF.

This clone was observed once. V gene TRBV7-9 combines with J gene TRBJ2-3; D remains unclear. The CDR3 totals 13 residues. CDR1 is SEHNR, CDR2 FQNEAQ, per germline (reference sequence). Trimming shortened V by 2 bases and J by 4 bases, and 7 bases separated the two germline ends. The CDR3 DNA reads TGTGCCAGCAGCTTAAGCAACCCAGATACGCAGTATTTT. This sequence encodes CASSLSNPDTQYF.

This chain links TRBV28 with TRBJ1-2; 7 nucleotides agree with TRBD1. There are 15 residues in the CDR3. Germline-derived CDR1 and CDR2 are MDHEN and SYDVKM. V gave up 4 bases and J gave up 0 bases; unmatched junction bases: 5. The CDR3 region is CASSSRGDANYGYTF. The DNA for the CDR3 is TGTGCCAGCAGTTCCAGGGGGGATGCTAACTATGGCTACACCTTC.

This clone has just one count. V is TRBV2 and J is TRBJ1-5; 8 bases are a match to TRBD1. Germline assignment: CDR1 SNHLY and CDR2 FYNNEI. The J segment lost 5 bases and the V segment lost 1 base, leaving 1 base of the junction unmatched. The CDR3 is 14 amino acids. DNA of the CDR3: TGTGCCAGCAGTGAAGTACAGGGGGATCAGCCCCAGCATTTT. It codes for CASSEVQGDQPQHF.